A single sample is the source of the 21 T cell receptor beta chains below, sequenced in a study of blood T cell repertoires in COVID-19. TCRdb keeps only in-frame clones here, not all; method: immunoSEQ multiplex PCR. This table holds tens of thousands of clones, roughly 76% found once. Sequenced: peripheral blood. These receptors all stem from a woman between 50 and 59 years old with acute or convalescent COVID-19.

This clone was counted only a few times. The V gene is TRBV19, the J gene TRBJ1-1; the D gene is possibly TRBD1 (6 bases). CDR3 length equals 14 residues. Trimming removed 0 bases at V and 4 bases at J, with 9 bases between. In germline, CDR1 is LNHDA, CDR2 SQIVND (reference sequence). CDR3 sequence (DNA): TGTGCCAGTAGTATAGATTTAGGGGGCACTGAAGCTTTCTTT. It encodes CASSIDLGGTEAFF.

The chain is built from TRBV5-1 and TRBJ1-6, with 9 nucleotides matching TRBD1. Germline lookup yields CDR1 SGHRS and CDR2 YFSETQ. The CDR3 consists of 17 residues. The junction had 6 bases not matched to a gene; V was cut back by 4 bases and J by 1 base. CDR3 sequence reads: CASSGGQGWSYNSPLHF. DNA of the CDR3: TGCGCCAGCAGCGGAGGACAGGGGTGGTCCTATAATTCACCCCTCCACTTT.

The rearrangement uses TRBV4-3 and TRBJ2-4, with TRBD1 as a possible D gene (5 bases). The ends were cut back, 0 bases at V and 1 base at J, with 13 bases in the middle. Germline V gene data show CDR1 as LGHNA and CDR2 as YSLEER. The CDR3 is made up of 17 amino acids. The CDR3 loop reads CASSQDWANRAKNIQYF. The CDR3 nucleotides are TGCGCCAGCAGCCAAGATTGGGCGAACAGGGCCAAAAACATTCAGTACTTC.

J is TRBJ2-7 and V is TRBV29-1, with 12 bases identical to TRBD2. This CDR3 has 13 residues. Germline V gives CDR1 SQVTM, CDR2 ANQGSEA. V shed 7 bases, J shed 5 bases, and the junction held 6 bases outside the gene matches. The CDR3 DNA reads TGCAGCGCAGCTAGCGGGGGGGCCCACGAGCAGTACTTC. Encoded protein: CSAASGGAHEQYF.

The chain links TRBV3-1 (or the pseudogene TRBV3-2) to TRBJ1-6; a weak D match, TRBD1 (6 bases). Trimming took off 0 bases at V and 8 bases at J, with 14 bases between the two ends. CDR1 and CDR2 from the germline V gene are LGHDT and YNNKEL (reference sequence). This CDR3 has 16 amino acids. The CDR3 region is CASSQDAGAEDSPLHF. The CDR3 DNA is TGTGCCAGCAGCCAAGATGCGGGGGCTGAAGATTCACCCCTCCACTTT.

V usage is TRBV28 and J usage is TRBJ2-3; a possible D gene is TRBD2 (5 bases). The CDR3 consists of 12 residues. Looked up from germline, CDR1 is MDHEN and CDR2 is SYDVKM. V was pared by 8 bases and J by 1 base, with 7 bases between. CDR3 protein: CASSLGTDTQYF. The CDR3, as DNA: TGTGCCAGCTCACTAGGCACAGATACGCAGTATTTT.

This clone was recorded only once. J is TRBJ1-5 and V is TRBV4-1; TRBD1 agrees at 7 bases. There are 13 residues in the CDR3. Trimming removed 4 bases from V and 4 bases from J; junction bases left unmatched: 1. The germline gives CDR1 MGHRA, CDR2 YSYEKL. CDR3 coding DNA: TGCGCCAGCAGCCGGGACAGAAATCAGCCCCAGCATTTT. Amino acid sequence: CASSRDRNQPQHF.

V and J are TRBV28 and TRBJ1-2, with 9 bases matching TRBD1. Germline CDR1 and CDR2: MDHEN and SYDVKM. V lost 3 bases, J lost 4 bases, and 3 bases stayed unmatched. This CDR3 spans 14 amino acids. The chain's CDR3 is CASSLGTGSYGYTF. The CDR3 DNA sequence: TGTGCCAGCAGTTTGGGGACAGGGTCCTATGGCTACACCTTC.

This sequence joins TRBV3-1 (or the pseudogene TRBV3-2) and TRBJ1-3, with TRBD1 identical over 8 bases. Germline V gene sequence: CDR1 LGHDT, CDR2 YNNKEL (reference sequence). The CDR3 extends over 16 amino acids. Trimming removed 4 bases from V and 4 bases from J; junction bases left unmatched: 9. Here the CDR3 DNA reads TGTGCCAGCAGCCTAAAGACAGGGGTCGACGGAAACACCATATATTTT. As protein: CASSLKTGVDGNTIYF.

The chain is built from TRBV7-2 and TRBJ2-1; tentative D call: TRBD1 (5 bases). Germline V gene lookup returns CDR1 SGHTA and CDR2 FQGNSA. Trimming left V 5 bases short and J 8 bases short, with 16 bases between. The CDR3 runs 14 residues. CDR3 bases: TGTGCCAGCAGCGTTCAGGGTTACAATGATGAGCAGTTCTTC. Encoded protein: CASSVQGYNDEQFF. Using reference TRBV7-2 and TRBJ2-1 for the parts outside the CDR3, the full variable domain is GAGVSQSPSNKVTEKGKDVELRCDPISGHTALYWYRQSLGQGLEFLIYFQGNSAPDKSGLPSDRFSAERTGGSVSTLTIQRTQQEDSAVYLCASSVQGYNDEQFFGPGTRLTVL.

The rearrangement joins TRBV29-1 to TRBJ1-2, with a weak D call TRBD1 (5 bases). The V end lost 2 bases, the J end lost 7 bases, and 8 bases lay between the germline ends. Per the germline V gene, CDR1 is SQVTM and CDR2 is ANQGSEA. The CDR3 runs 11 residues. The CDR3 DNA is TGCAGCGTTGAATTCAGGGTTGGCTACACCTTC. Its translation: CSVEFRVGYTF. Complete variable domain (other parts from reference TRBV29-1 and TRBJ1-2): SAVISQKPSRDICQRGTSLTIQCQVDSQVTMMFWYRQQPGQSLTLIATANQGSEATYESGFVIDKFPISRPNLTFSTLTVSNMSPEDSSIYLCSVEFRVGYTFGSGTRLTVV.

This chain's CDR3 is CASSSAGTSGGDKETQYF. The CDR3 nucleotides read TGTGCCAGCAGCTCGGCCGGGACTAGCGGGGGGGATAAAGAGACCCAGTACTTC. V and J are TRBV5-4 and TRBJ2-5, with TRBD2 matching 16 bases. The CDR3 loop spans 18 amino acids. Losses at the gene ends were 3 bases for V and 3 bases for J; bases not matched to a gene: 8. Germline assignment: CDR1 SGHNT and CDR2 YYREEE (reference sequence).

The chain joins TRBV19 to TRBJ1-2, with TRBD1 matching 8 bases. CDR3 length: 14 amino acids. Trimming removed 7 bases from V and 4 bases from J; junction bases left unmatched: 8. Germline CDR1 LNHDA, CDR2 SQIVND (reference sequence). CDR3 coding DNA: TGTGCCAGTAAAGTCTTCCAGGGGGCCTATGGCTACACCTTC. As protein: CASKVFQGAYGYTF.

The chain recombines TRBV12-3 or TRBV12-4 with TRBJ2-3; TRBD1 agrees at 8 bases. The CDR3 length is 13 residues. The V and J ends lost 10 bases and 6 bases, in that order; junction bases with no gene match: 9. The CDR3 sequence is CATGQGATDTQYF. The CDR3 nucleotides read TGTGCCACTGGGCAGGGGGCAACGGATACGCAGTATTTT.

The V call is TRBV15, the J call TRBJ1-3; 7 bases match TRBD1. The V gene end was trimmed by 5 bases and the J gene end by 0 bases; junction bases not matched to a gene: 4. Germline V CDR1 and CDR2: LNHNV, YYDKDF (reference sequence). This CDR3 contains 15 residues. CDR3 nucleotide sequence: TGTGCCACCAGCCTACGGGACAGCTCTGGAAACACCATATATTTT. It specifies CATSLRDSSGNTIYF.

The V and J genes are TRBV18 and TRBJ1-2; D gene uncertain. Trimming removed 1 base from V and 3 bases from J, with 9 bases in between. This CDR3 has 14 residues. The V gene's germline CDR1 is KGHSH and CDR2 LQKENI. The CDR3 region is CASSPRGGDYGYTF. The CDR3 DNA is TGTGCCAGCTCACCACGCGGCGGAGACTATGGCTACACCTTC.

The rearrangement links TRBV6-1 to TRBJ1-2; tentatively, D is TRBD1 (6 bases). There are 15 residues in the CDR3. V lost 2 bases and J 4 bases, leaving 14 bases between the germline ends. Germline V gives CDR1 MNHNS, CDR2 SASEGT. In DNA, the CDR3 is TGTGCCAGCAGTGAACTCGGGGGGCGCGGCTATGGCTACACCTTC. It is translated as CASSELGGRGYGYTF.

This clone has a single count. The rearrangement links TRBV5-1 to TRBJ2-1; 10 bases fit TRBD2. CDR1 is SGHRS and CDR2 is YFSETQ in the germline V gene. CDR3 size: 15 residues. Unmatched junction bases numbered 9, after V lost 0 bases and J lost 12 bases. The CDR3 DNA reads as TGCGCCAGCAGCTTGGGGACTAGCGGCGAACTGAGGCAGTTCTTC. Its translation: CASSLGTSGELRQFF.

In its sample, this clone was seen once. V gene TRBV19 combines with J gene TRBJ2-1, with D possibly matching TRBD2 (6 bases). The CDR3 runs 14 residues. V was cut by 3 bases and J by 6 bases, with 12 bases left in between. CDR1 is LNHDA and CDR2 is SQIVND in the germline V gene (reference sequence). CDR3 DNA: TGTGCCAGTAGTATGGGACTTGTTGGCAATGAGCAGTTCTTC. Protein: CASSMGLVGNEQFF.

The chain uses TRBV7-2 and TRBJ2-7; tentative D call: TRBD1 (6 bases). The germline V and J ends were trimmed by 5 bases and 6 bases, with 20 bases remaining between them. The CDR3 totals 15 residues. Germline CDR1 SGHTA, CDR2 FQGNSA. For the CDR3, the DNA is TGTGCCAGCAGCCCCCGGGCAGGGGAATGGGGCGAGCAGTACTTC. Protein: CASSPRAGEWGEQYF.

The V gene is TRBV6-6, the J gene TRBJ2-5; tentatively, D is TRBD2 (5 bases). The germline V gene encodes CDR1 MNHNY and CDR2 SVGAGI (reference sequence). CDR3 length equals 14 residues. V was cut by 5 bases and J by 4 bases, with 14 bases left in between. Here the CDR3 reads CASSHTLAPETQYF. CDR3 in DNA: TGTGCCAGCAGTCACACCCTAGCCCCAGAGACCCAGTACTTC.